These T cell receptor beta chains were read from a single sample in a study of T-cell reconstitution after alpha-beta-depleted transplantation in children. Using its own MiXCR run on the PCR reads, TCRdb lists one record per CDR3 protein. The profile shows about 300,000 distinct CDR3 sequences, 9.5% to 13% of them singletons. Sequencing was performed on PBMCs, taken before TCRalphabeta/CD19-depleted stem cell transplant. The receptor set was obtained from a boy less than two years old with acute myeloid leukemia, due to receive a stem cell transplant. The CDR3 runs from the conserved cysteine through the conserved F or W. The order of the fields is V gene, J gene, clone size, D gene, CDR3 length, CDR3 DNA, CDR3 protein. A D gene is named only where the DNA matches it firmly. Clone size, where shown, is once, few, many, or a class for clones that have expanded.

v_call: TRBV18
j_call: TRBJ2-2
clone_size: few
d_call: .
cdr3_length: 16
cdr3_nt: TGTGCCAGCTCACCGGGACACTCCCCGAACACCGGGGAGCTGTTTTTT
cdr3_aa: CASSPGHSPNTGELFF

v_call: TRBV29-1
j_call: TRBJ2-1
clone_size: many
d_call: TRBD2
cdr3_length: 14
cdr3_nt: TGCAGCTCCCCTAGCGGGAGGGCCTACAATGAGCAGTTCTTC
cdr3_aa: CSSPSGRAYNEQFF

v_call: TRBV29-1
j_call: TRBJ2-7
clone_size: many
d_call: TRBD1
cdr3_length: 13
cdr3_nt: TGCAGCGGGTGGACAGGGACTCCCTACGAGCAGTACTTC
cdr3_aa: CSGWTGTPYEQYF

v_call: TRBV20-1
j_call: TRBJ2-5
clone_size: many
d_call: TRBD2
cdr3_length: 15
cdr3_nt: TGCAGTGCTAGGCCACTAGCGGGGGTCTTCGAGACCCAGTACTTC
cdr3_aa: CSARPLAGVFETQYF

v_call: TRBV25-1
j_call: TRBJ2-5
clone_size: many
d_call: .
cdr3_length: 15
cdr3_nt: TGTGCCAGCAGTGAATACTCGGTTTCCCAAGAGACCCAGTACTTC
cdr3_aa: CASSEYSVSQETQYF

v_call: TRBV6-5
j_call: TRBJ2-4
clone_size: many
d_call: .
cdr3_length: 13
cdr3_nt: TGTGCCAGCAGTTACGCTGCCAGAAGCGTTCAGTACTTC
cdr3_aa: CASSYAARSVQYF

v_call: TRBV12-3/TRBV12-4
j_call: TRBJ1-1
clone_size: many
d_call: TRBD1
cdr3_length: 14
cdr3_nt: TGTGCCAGCAGTCCCCGACAGGGCTACACTGAAGCTTTCTTT
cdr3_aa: CASSPRQGYTEAFF

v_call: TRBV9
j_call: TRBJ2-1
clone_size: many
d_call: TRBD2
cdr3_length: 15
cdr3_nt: TGTGCCAGCAGCCCCACTCCGGGGGGATACAATGAGCAGTTCTTC
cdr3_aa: CASSPTPGGYNEQFF

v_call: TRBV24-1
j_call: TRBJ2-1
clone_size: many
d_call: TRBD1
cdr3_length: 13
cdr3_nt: TGTGCCACCGGGGACAGGGATAACAATGAGCAGTTCTTC
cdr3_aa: CATGDRDNNEQFF

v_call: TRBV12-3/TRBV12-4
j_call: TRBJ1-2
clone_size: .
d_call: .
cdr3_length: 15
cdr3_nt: TGTGCCAGCAGGGCACAGGCGGCAAGTAACTATGGCTACACCTTC
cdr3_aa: CASRAQAASNYGYTF

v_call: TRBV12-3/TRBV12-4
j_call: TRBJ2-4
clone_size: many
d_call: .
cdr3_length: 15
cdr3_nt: TGTGCCAGCAGTGATCTTCGGAGGGCCAAAAACATTCAGTACTTC
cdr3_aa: CASSDLRRAKNIQYF

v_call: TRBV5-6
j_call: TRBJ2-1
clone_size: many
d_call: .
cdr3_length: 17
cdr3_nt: TGTGCCAGCAGCTTGCGGAGGACAGCCTCAGTCTACAATGAGCAGTTCTTC
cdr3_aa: CASSLRRTASVYNEQFF

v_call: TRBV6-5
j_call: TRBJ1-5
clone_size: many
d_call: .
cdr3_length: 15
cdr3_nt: TGTGCCAGCAGTTACTCGAGGCAGGGGAATCAGCCCCAGCATTTT
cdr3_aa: CASSYSRQGNQPQHF

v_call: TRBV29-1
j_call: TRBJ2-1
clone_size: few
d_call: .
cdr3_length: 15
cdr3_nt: TGCAGCGTTGAACTTCAGGGGCTGGGGTACAATGAGCAGTTCTTC
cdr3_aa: CSVELQGLGYNEQFF

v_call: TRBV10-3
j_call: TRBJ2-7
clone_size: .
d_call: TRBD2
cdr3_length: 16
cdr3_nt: TGTGCCATCAGTGATTCTAGCGGGGGAGATTCCTACGAGCAGTACTTC
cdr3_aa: CAISDSSGGDSYEQYF

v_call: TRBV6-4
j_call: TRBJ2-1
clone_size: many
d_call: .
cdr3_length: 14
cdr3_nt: TGTGCCAGCAGCGGGACTTCCTCCTACAATGAGCAGTTCTTC
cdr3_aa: CASSGTSSYNEQFF

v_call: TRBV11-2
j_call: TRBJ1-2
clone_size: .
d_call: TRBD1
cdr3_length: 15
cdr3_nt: TGTGCCAGCAGCCTCCCCGCCGCAGGGGGATATGGCTACACCTTC
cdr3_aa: CASSLPAAGGYGYTF